This entry lists 18 T cell receptor beta chains sequenced from one sample in a study of shared clonotypes between healthy human individuals. Clones were sequenced by immunoSEQ multiplex PCR, and TCRdb holds only the in-frame ones, with some missing. Among 1.5 million to 1.9 million clones listed, 95% to 99% were seen once. Sample: naive CD4+ T cells sorted from blood. Subset given: CD45RA+ positively selected. These receptors were obtained from a man between 25 and 39 years old in good health.

V and J are TRBV28 and TRBJ2-7; 12 bases match TRBD2. The CDR3 length is 18 residues. Unmatched junction bases numbered 12, after V lost 4 bases and J lost 2 bases. Germline lookup yields CDR1 MDHEN and CDR2 SYDVKM. This CDR3 reads CASSSGTSGFGVPYEQYF. The CDR3 coding sequence is TGTGCCAGCAGTTCCGGGACTAGCGGGTTCGGGGTCCCCTACGAGCAGTACTTC.

The genes are TRBV5-1 and TRBJ2-1; D unclear. The CDR3 consists of 15 residues. Germline V gene sequence: CDR1 SGHRS, CDR2 YFSETQ. The V gene lost 1 base and the J gene lost 0 bases, with 8 bases spanning the gap. The CDR3 region is CASSLRATSYNEQFF. For the CDR3, the DNA is TGCGCCAGCAGCTTGCGGGCTACCTCCTACAATGAGCAGTTCTTC.

This sequence joins TRBV30 and TRBJ1-5; D might be TRBD1 (6 bases). Germline V gene lookup returns CDR1 GTSNPN and CDR2 SVGIG (reference sequence). Trimming took off 4 bases at V and 0 bases at J, with 13 bases between the two ends. This CDR3 has 15 residues. The chain's CDR3 is CAWTPGQYSNQPQHF. The CDR3 nucleotides are TGTGCCTGGACGCCTGGACAGTATAGCAATCAGCCCCAGCATTTT.

The chain employs TRBV7-2 and TRBJ2-7; no reliable D call. CDR1 and CDR2 (germline): SGHTA, FQGNSA. The CDR3 consists of 13 residues. The V gene lost 3 bases and the J gene lost 5 bases, with 11 bases spanning the gap. This chain's CDR3 is CASSFKVRDEQYF. The CDR3 DNA sequence: TGTGCCAGCAGCTTCAAGGTTCGTGACGAGCAGTACTTC.

The chain uses TRBV27 and TRBJ2-2; possibly TRBD2 for D (5 bases). The CDR3 has 17 residues. Germline assignment: CDR1 MNHEY and CDR2 SMNVEV (reference sequence). V was clipped by 4 bases and J by 0 bases, with 15 bases between them. The CDR3 DNA is TGTGCCAGCAGTTCGGACTTACTAGGGACGAACACCGGGGAGCTGTTTTTT. This encodes CASSSDLLGTNTGELFF.

The genes are TRBV5-1 and TRBJ2-3; D is unclear. The germline gives CDR1 SGHRS, CDR2 YFSETQ. The CDR3 has 13 amino acids. Trimming cost V 4 bases and J 3 bases, with 9 bases left between them. In DNA form, the CDR3 reads TGCGCCAGCAGCCCCACCACGACAGATACGCAGTATTTT. Encoded protein: CASSPTTTDTQYF.

V usage is TRBV2 and J usage is TRBJ1-5, with 7 bases matching TRBD1. Trimming at V came to 6 bases and at J to 3 bases, leaving 8 bases not matched to a gene. The V gene's germline CDR1 is SNHLY and CDR2 FYNNEI. This CDR3 has 15 amino acids. The CDR3 loop reads CASRPTGIFNQPQHF. The CDR3 DNA reads TGTGCCAGCAGGCCGACAGGGATCTTCAATCAGCCCCAGCATTTT.

Worth noting for this clone: Other nucleotide sequences in the sample specify the same CDR3. This chain joins TRBV9 and TRBJ1-2; 8 bases are a match to TRBD1. Germline assignment: CDR1 SGDLS and CDR2 YYNGEE. The V gene end was trimmed by 2 bases and the J gene end by 2 bases; junction bases not matched to a gene: 2. The CDR3 totals 14 residues. In DNA, the CDR3 is TGTGCCAGCAGCGTGGGGGACAGGAACTATGGCTACACCTTC. The encoded protein is CASSVGDRNYGYTF.

CDR3 nucleotide sequence: TGTGCCAGCAGTTCGTGGGGAATAGCGAAAACCTACGAGCAGTACTTC. This gives the protein CASSSWGIAKTYEQYF. V gene TRBV6-5 combines with J gene TRBJ2-7, with D maybe TRBD2 (5 bases). With 4 bases removed from V and 2 bases from J, the gap between germline ends came to 18 bases. This CDR3 region has 16 residues. Germline lookup yields CDR1 MNHEY and CDR2 SVGAGI.

The V and J genes are TRBV12-1 and TRBJ1-3. TRBV12-1 is listed as a pseudogene. CDR3 size: 14 residues. The CDR3 bases are TGTGCCAGCAGCAGCTTCTTCCATCGAAACACCATATATTTT. Translation gives CASSSFFHRNTIYF.

The chain recombines TRBV15 with TRBJ2-1, with TRBD2 as a possible D gene (5 bases). There are 15 residues in the CDR3. Germline assignment: CDR1 LNHNV and CDR2 YYDKDF (reference sequence). V was pared by 1 base and J by 7 bases, with 14 bases between. CDR3 nucleotide sequence: TGTGCCACCAGCAGAGCTCGCCTACTAGGGAATGAGCAGTTCTTC. Translated: CATSRARLLGNEQFF.

V usage is TRBV2 and J usage is TRBJ2-7, with D possibly being TRBD1 (5 bases). The CDR3 consists of 12 residues. V shed 3 bases and J shed 7 bases, with 10 bases lying between them. Looked up from germline, CDR1 is SNHLY and CDR2 is FYNNEI. CDR3 DNA sequence: TGTGCCAGCAGTGACGATAGGGGAGAGCAGTACTTC. It encodes CASSDDRGEQYF.

J is TRBJ2-1 and V is TRBV5-1; D might be TRBD2 (6 bases). This CDR3 is built from 15 residues. Germline-derived CDR1 and CDR2 are SGHRS and YFSETQ. Trimming took 0 bases from V and 4 from J, leaving 11 bases between them. CDR3 in amino acids: CASSLGRDWYNEQFF. The CDR3 DNA is TGCGCCAGCAGCTTGGGCCGGGACTGGTACAATGAGCAGTTCTTC.

This chain links TRBV19 with TRBJ2-1; D remains unclear. The CDR3 has 13 amino acids. V lost 2 bases, J lost 8 bases, and 10 bases lay in between. Per germline, CDR1 LNHDA and CDR2 SQIVND (reference sequence). The CDR3, as DNA: TGTGCCAGTAGTATATCGGCCCCGGATGAGCAGTTCTTC. Encoded protein: CASSISAPDEQFF.

This chain uses TRBV5-1 with TRBJ2-7, with TRBD1 matching 8 bases. CDR1 is SGHRS and CDR2 is YFSETQ in the germline V gene. The CDR3 loop spans 14 amino acids. The V and J ends lost 4 bases and 12 bases, in that order; junction bases with no gene match: 15. CDR3 in DNA: TGCGCCAGCAGCCCGGACAGGGCGGATAGTCTTCTGTACTTC. Translated: CASSPDRADSLLYF.

The chain combines TRBV2 with TRBJ2-3; the D call may be TRBD1 or TRBD2 (6 bases each). Deletions cut 7 bases from V and 9 bases from J, with 17 bases between. The CDR3 is 13 amino acids. Per germline, CDR1 SNHLY and CDR2 FYNNEI. The CDR3 loop reads CASTGESTGTQYF. For the CDR3, the DNA is TGTGCCAGCACGGGGGAGAGTACAGGGACGCAGTATTTT.

This clone was picked up one time. This chain connects TRBV5-1 to TRBJ2-5, with 10 bases matching TRBD1. J gave up 4 bases and V 5 bases, and 8 bases lay outside the gene matches. CDR3 length: 15 residues. Germline V gives CDR1 SGHRS, CDR2 YFSETQ. This chain's CDR3 is CASRRAGTGVETQYF. The CDR3 coding sequence is TGCGCCAGCAGGAGGGCCGGGACAGGGGTAGAGACCCAGTACTTC.

This chain links TRBV6-5 with TRBJ1-1, with D unclear. The CDR3 runs to 13 residues. Germline loops: CDR1 MNHEY, CDR2 SVGAGI. The ends were cut back, 2 bases at V and 7 bases at J, with 11 bases in the middle. The CDR3 coding sequence is TGTGCCAGCAGTTACCTTGGACGGCGTGAAGCTTTCTTT. Translation gives CASSYLGRREAFF.